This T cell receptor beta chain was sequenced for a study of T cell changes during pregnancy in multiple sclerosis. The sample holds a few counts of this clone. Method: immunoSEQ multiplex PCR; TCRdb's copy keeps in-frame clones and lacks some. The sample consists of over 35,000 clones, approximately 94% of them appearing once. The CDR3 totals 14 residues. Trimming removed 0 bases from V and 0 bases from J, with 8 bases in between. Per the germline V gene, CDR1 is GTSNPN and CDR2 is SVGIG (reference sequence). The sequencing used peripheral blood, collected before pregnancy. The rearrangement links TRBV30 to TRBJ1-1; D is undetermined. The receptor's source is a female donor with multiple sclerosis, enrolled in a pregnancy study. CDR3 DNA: TGTGCCTGGAGTGTAGGAGCCATGAACACTGAAGCTTTCTTT. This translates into CAWSVGAMNTEAFF.